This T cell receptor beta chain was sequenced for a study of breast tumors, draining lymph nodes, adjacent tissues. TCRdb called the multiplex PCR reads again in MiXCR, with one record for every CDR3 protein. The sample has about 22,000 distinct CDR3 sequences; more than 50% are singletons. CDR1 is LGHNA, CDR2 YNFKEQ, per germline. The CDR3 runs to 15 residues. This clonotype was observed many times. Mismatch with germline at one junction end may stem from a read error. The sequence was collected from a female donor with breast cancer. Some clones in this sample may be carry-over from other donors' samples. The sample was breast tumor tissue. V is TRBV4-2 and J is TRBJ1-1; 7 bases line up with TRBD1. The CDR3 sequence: CASSKEGGVNTEAFF. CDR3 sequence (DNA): TGTGCCAGCAGCAAAGAAGGGGGCGTAAACACTGAAGCTTTCTTT.